This T cell receptor beta chain derives from a study of blood T cell repertoires in COVID-19. About the research overall: Researchers got acute and convalescent COVID-19 samples from the United States, Italy and Spain.

Participants spanned ages about 18 to 95 years and resided in about 24 US areas. Before being deemed recovered, Cohort 3 donors had two negative PCRs, clearance, or symptom resolution. The authors' processing: By means of reference gene primer amplification, nucleated cell counts were estimated. Sequencing used immunoSEQ multiplex PCR; TCRdb keeps in-frame clones, though not all of them. That table is the source of V, J and clone size, and D and trimming were worked out from the DNA. The table shows roughly 180,000 clones, with around 80% occurring only once. V lost 5 bases and J lost 1; bases outside the gene matches: 4. Germline values: CDR1 SGHAT, CDR2 FQNNGV. The CDR3 runs 15 residues.

The chain carries TRBV11-2 and TRBJ2-1, with 8 bases identical to TRBD2. Material for sequencing was PBMCs or T cells enriched from blood (not recorded which). The clonotype was recovered from a man between 45 and 60 years old who had recovered from COVID-19. In nucleotides, the CDR3 is TGTGCCAGCAGCGTGACTAGCGAGTCCTACAATGAGCAGTTCTTC. It specifies CASSVTSESYNEQFF.